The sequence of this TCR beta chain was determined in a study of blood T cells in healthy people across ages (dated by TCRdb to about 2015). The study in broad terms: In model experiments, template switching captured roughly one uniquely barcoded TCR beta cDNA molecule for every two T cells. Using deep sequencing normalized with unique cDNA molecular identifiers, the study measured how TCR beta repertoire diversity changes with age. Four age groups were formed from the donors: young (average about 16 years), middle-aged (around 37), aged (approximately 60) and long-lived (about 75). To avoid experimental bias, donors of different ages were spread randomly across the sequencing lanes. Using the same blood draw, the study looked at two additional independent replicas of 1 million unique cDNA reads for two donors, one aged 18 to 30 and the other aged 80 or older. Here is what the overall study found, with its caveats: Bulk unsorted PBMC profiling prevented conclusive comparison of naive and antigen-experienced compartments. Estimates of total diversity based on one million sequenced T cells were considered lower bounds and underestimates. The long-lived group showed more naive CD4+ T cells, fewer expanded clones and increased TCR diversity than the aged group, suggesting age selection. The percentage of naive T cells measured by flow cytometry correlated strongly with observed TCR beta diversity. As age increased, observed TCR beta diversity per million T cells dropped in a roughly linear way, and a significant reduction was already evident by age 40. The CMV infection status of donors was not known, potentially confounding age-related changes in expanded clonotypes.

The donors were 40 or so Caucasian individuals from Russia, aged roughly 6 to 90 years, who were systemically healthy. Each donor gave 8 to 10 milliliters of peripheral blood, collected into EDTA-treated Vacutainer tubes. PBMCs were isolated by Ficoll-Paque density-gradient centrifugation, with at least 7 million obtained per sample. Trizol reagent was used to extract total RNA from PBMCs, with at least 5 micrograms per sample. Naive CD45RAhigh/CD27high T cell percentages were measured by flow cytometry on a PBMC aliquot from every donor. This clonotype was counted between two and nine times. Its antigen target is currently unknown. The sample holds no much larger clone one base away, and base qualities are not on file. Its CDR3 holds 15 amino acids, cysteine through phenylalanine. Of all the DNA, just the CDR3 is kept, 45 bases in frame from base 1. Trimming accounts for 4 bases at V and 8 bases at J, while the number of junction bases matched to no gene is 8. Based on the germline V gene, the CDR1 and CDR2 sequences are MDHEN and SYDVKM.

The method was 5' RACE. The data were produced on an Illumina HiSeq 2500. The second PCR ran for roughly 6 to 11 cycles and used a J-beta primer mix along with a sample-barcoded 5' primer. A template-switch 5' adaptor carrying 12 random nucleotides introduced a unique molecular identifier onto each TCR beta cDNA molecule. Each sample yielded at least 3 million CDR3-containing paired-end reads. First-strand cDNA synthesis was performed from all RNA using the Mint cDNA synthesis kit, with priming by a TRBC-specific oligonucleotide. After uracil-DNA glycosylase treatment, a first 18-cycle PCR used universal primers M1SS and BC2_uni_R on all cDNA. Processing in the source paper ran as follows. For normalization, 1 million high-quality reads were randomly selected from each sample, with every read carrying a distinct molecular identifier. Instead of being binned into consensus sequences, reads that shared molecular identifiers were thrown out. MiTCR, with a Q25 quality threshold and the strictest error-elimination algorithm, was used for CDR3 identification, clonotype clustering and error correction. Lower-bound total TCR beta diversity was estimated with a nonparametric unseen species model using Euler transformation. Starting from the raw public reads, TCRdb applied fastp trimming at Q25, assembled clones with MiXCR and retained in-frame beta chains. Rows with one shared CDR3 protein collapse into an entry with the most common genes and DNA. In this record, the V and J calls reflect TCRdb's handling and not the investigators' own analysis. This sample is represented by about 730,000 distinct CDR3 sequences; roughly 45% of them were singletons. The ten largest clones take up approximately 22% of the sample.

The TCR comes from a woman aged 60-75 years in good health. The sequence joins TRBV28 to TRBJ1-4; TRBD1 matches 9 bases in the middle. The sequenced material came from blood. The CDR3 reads CASSSTGTGREKLFF. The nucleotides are TGTGCCAGCAGTTCAACCGGGACAGGGAGGGAAAAACTGTTTTTT.